A selection of T cell receptor beta chains follows, all from one sample in a study of blood T cell dynamics during melanoma immunotherapy. The method was immunoSEQ multiplex PCR; TCRdb's version includes in-frame clones alone and lacks a portion of them. This table holds just under 850 clones, 84% found once. This material consisted of CD8+ T cells from blood, taken from a patient treated with checkpoint blockade. The receptors come from a human donor with melanoma. Each CDR3 is given with its conserved first and last residue. The order of the fields is J gene, clone size, V gene, D gene, CDR3 DNA, CDR3 protein. The D gene is left open where the match is weak. Not all rows give a size; the values are once, few, many and, for expanded clones, a class.

TRBJ1-5,.,TRBV5-3,.,TGTGCCAGCAGAACCGATAGCAATCAGCCCCAGCATTTT,CASRTDSNQPQHF
TRBJ2-7,.,TRBV2,TRBD1,TGTGCCAGCAGTAAGACAGGGGGCCTGAACGAGCAGTACTTC,CASSKTGGLNEQYF
TRBJ2-1,.,TRBV11-3,TRBD2,TGTGCCAGCAGCCCGACTAGCGGGAGGTCAGGGTACAATGAGCAGTTCTTC,CASSPTSGRSGYNEQFF
TRBJ2-2,.,TRBV5-5,.,TGTGCCAGCAGGCCGGCGTTAGCGGACGACACCGGGGAGCTGTTTTTT,CASRPALADDTGELFF
TRBJ2-7,.,TRBV11-2,TRBD1,TGTGCCAGCAGCTTAGCGGGGTCGGGACAGGCCAGATTTGACTACGAGCAGTACTTC,CASSLAGSGQARFDYEQYF
TRBJ2-3,.,TRBV11-3,TRBD2,TGTGCCAGCAGCCTACCGCTAGCGGGAGCTTCCGATACGCAGTATTTT,CASSLPLAGASDTQYF
TRBJ2-7,.,TRBV7-3,TRBD1,TGTGCCAGCAGCGTCGGACAGGCTTACGAGCAGTACTTC,CASSVGQAYEQYF
TRBJ2-3,.,TRBV7-3,TRBD2,TGTGCCAGCAGCCTACCGCTAGCGGGAGCTTCCGATACGCAGTATTTT,CASSLPLAGASDTQYF
TRBJ2-1,.,TRBV5-1,.,TGCGCCAGCAGCTTGGGGAGCAATGAGCAGTTCTTC,CASSLGSNEQFF
TRBJ1-5,.,TRBV5-5,TRBD1,TGTGCCAGCAGCTTGGAGGGGGCCCTCAATCAGCCCCAGCATTTT,CASSLEGALNQPQHF
TRBJ1-2,.,TRBV27,TRBD1,TGTGCCAGCAGTTTCGACAGGGGGCTCTTCTATGGCTACACCTTC,CASSFDRGLFYGYTF
TRBJ2-7,.,TRBV2,TRBD2,TGTGCCAGCAGTGAAGGGTCTAGCGGTAACTACGAGCAGTACTTC,CASSEGSSGNYEQYF
TRBJ1-1,few,TRBV7-3,TRBD1,TGTGCCAGCAGCTTAGTAGGGGGCGGGGATGAAGCTTTCTTT,CASSLVGGGDEAFF
TRBJ2-7,.,TRBV28,.,TGTGCCAGCAGTTTAACCGGCTACGAGCAGTACTTC,CASSLTGYEQYF
TRBJ2-5,.,TRBV7-8,.,TGTGCCAGCAGCTTAGCCAGGGGTTGGGAGACCCAGTACTTC,CASSLARGWETQYF
TRBJ1-2,once,TRBV7-9,TRBD1,TGTGCCAGCAGCCCAGCCTACAGGGGCGGCTACACCTTC,CASSPAYRGGYTF
TRBJ1-4,.,TRBV9,TRBD1,TGTGCCAGCAGCGTAACGGGGACAGACAATGAAAAACTGTTTTTT,CASSVTGTDNEKLFF
TRBJ2-7,.,TRBV13,.,TGTGCCAGCAGCTTCCTACAGGGTGACTCCTACGAGCAGTACTTC,CASSFLQGDSYEQYF
TRBJ1-1,.,TRBV9,.,TGTGCCAGCAGCGTTATGATGGGCACTGAAGCTTTCTTT,CASSVMMGTEAFF
TRBJ2-7,.,TRBV27,.,TGTGCCAGCAGTTTATCAGGCAGCTACGAGCAGTACTTC,CASSLSGSYEQYF
TRBJ2-7,once,TRBV7-6,.,TGTGCCAGCAGCTCGGGACCTAATTACGAGCAGTACTTC,CASSSGPNYEQYF
TRBJ2-1,.,TRBV7-6,.,TGTGCCAGCAGCTTAGCGGTCTACAATGAGCAGTTCTTC,CASSLAVYNEQFF
TRBJ2-5,.,TRBV10-3,.,TGTGCCATCGGGTCTCCTAGCGCTCAAGAGACCCAGTACTTC,CAIGSPSAQETQYF
TRBJ1-2,.,TRBV11-1,.,TGTGCCAGCAGCTTAGATCACTTCGGCTACACCTTC,CASSLDHFGYTF
TRBJ2-7,.,TRBV7-8,TRBD1,TGTGCCAGCAGCTTCCGGGCAGGGGGCACCTACGAGCAGTACTTC,CASSFRAGGTYEQYF
TRBJ2-4,few,TRBV2,TRBD2,TGTGCCAGCAGTTCGACTAGCGGGGTAGCCAAAAACATTCAGTACTTC,CASSSTSGVAKNIQYF
TRBJ1-2,once,TRBV14,.,TGTGCCAGCTCCTCGGGACCGAGGTACTATGGCTACACCTTC,CASSSGPRYYGYTF
TRBJ2-7,.,TRBV6-1,TRBD1,TGTGCCAGCACTGGACAGGGGCCCTACGAGCAGTACTTC,CASTGQGPYEQYF
TRBJ2-3,once,TRBV5-5,TRBD1,TGTGCCAGCAGCGGATCCTACGGGACAGGGGTTACGCAGTATTTT,CASSGSYGTGVTQYF
TRBJ2-1,few,TRBV19,.,TGTGCCAGTACCTCTACCGGGTGGAATGAGCAGTTCTTC,CASTSTGWNEQFF
TRBJ2-7,.,TRBV7-9,.,TGTGCCAGCAGCGGCCACGGCGCTTTGTACGAGCAGTACTTC,CASSGHGALYEQYF
TRBJ1-2,few,TRBV5-4,TRBD1,TGTGCCTTTTGGGACAGCTATGGCTACACCTTC,CAFWDSYGYTF
TRBJ2-7,.,TRBV5-1,.,TGCGCCAGCAGCCTGGAGGGGGGGCAAGTCTACGAGCAGTACTTC,CASSLEGGQVYEQYF
TRBJ2-1,.,TRBV10-3,.,TGTGCCATCAGTGAAGGGACCCCTTTACATGAGCAGTTCTTC,CAISEGTPLHEQFF
TRBJ2-3,few,TRBV27,.,TGTGCCAGCAGTTTGGGAGCCGCTGCAGATACGCAGTATTTT,CASSLGAAADTQYF
TRBJ1-2,.,TRBV9,.,TGTGCCAGCAGCGCCCCGGGTTCCCTCATAGGCTACACCTTC,CASSAPGSLIGYTF
TRBJ2-1,.,TRBV21-1,.,TGTGCCAGCAGCCCCAGGACCATGAATGAGCAGTTCTTC,CASSPRTMNEQFF
TRBJ2-4,.,TRBV2,TRBD1,TGTGCCAGCAGAGGGACAGGGAAGGCCAAAAACATTCAGTACTTC,CASRGTGKAKNIQYF
TRBJ1-2,.,TRBV6-1,TRBD1,TGTGCCAGCAGCGGACAGGGGGCAAACTATGGCTACACCTTC,CASSGQGANYGYTF
TRBJ1-1,.,TRBV5-1,.,TGCGCCAGCAGCTTGGCCTTTGGCACTGAAGCTTTCTTT,CASSLAFGTEAFF
TRBJ1-4,.,TRBV19,.,TGTGCCAGCACAACCAGGGGCCCAACTAATGAAAAACTGTTTTTT,CASTTRGPTNEKLFF
TRBJ2-1,few,TRBV7-8,TRBD1,TGTGCCAGCAGCAGCAGGACAGGGTCTAGAAATGAGCAGTTCTTC,CASSSRTGSRNEQFF
TRBJ2-7,.,TRBV4-1,TRBD1,TGCGCCAGCAGCCAAGTACAGGGGGCAGGCTCCTACGAGCAGTACTTC,CASSQVQGAGSYEQYF
TRBJ2-5,.,TRBV5-1,.,TGCGCCAGCAGCTTGGAGACCGCCACTCCAGAGACCCAGTACTTC,CASSLETATPETQYF
TRBJ2-1,.,TRBV29-1,TRBD2,TGCAGCGTCCGGGGACTAGCGGGAGTAGGTGAGCAGTTCTTC,CSVRGLAGVGEQFF
TRBJ2-7,.,TRBV7-6,TRBD2,TGTGCCAGCAGCTTACTCAGCGGGAGCCCATACGAGCAGTACTTC,CASSLLSGSPYEQYF
TRBJ2-3,few,TRBV2,TRBD2,TGTGCCACCAGACTAGCGGGAGGAGCTGAGGATACGCAGTATTTT,CATRLAGGAEDTQYF
TRBJ1-1,.,TRBV7-6,TRBD1,TGTGCCAGCAGCTCGGGGACAGGCACTGAAGCTTTCTTT,CASSSGTGTEAFF
TRBJ2-1,.,TRBV5-6,.,TGTGCCAGCAGCCCGGGGCGCGGTTCCTACAATGAGCAGTTCTTC,CASSPGRGSYNEQFF
TRBJ1-2,few,TRBV27,.,TGTGCCAGCAGTTTACAAGGAGGAAACTATGGCTACACCTTC,CASSLQGGNYGYTF
TRBJ2-1,.,TRBV7-8,.,TGTGCCAGCAGCGCCGGGCTCGGGACTTCCTACAATGAGCAGTTCTTC,CASSAGLGTSYNEQFF
TRBJ2-7,.,TRBV7-6,TRBD2,TGTGCCAGCAGCTTACTCAGCGGGAGCCCATACGAGCAGTACTTC,CASSLLSGSPYEQYF
TRBJ2-2,.,TRBV13,TRBD1,TGTGCCAGCAGAACCCGGACAGGATTGAACACCGGGGAGCTGTTTTTT,CASRTRTGLNTGELFF